What follows describes a single TCR beta chain. In its sample, this clonotype was seen many times. This receptor's antigen is unknown. No base quality information exists; no much larger clone differs at one position. This sample is part of a study of T-cell memory formation after mild COVID-19 (dated by TCRdb to 2020 to 2023). Background for the entire study: Most TCR sequence clusters were specific to one of the two donors. The cohort comprised two young, previously healthy adult volunteers, one female and one male. In a couple of donors, T-cell clones that expanded and contracted after mild COVID-19 were followed by sequencing TCRalpha and TCRbeta repertoires longitudinally. General findings and caveats noted by the study authors: Whether the second-wave clones peaking on day 37 were SARS-CoV-2 specific was not confirmed. Contracting CD4+ clones were located mainly in the CM and EM memory subsets, whereas CD8+ clones were found to be enriched in EMRA. Some responding clones were detected in pre-infection memory, which suggested that pre-existing cross-reactive memory T cells had joined the SARS-CoV-2 response. The study covered only a couple of mild cases, and larger cohorts including severe cases with pre-infection samples were considered necessary. Balanced CD4/CD8 phenotypes were observed for clones contracting from day 15 to 85, whereas a bias towards CD4+ was observed for a second wave of clones expanding from day 15 to 37.

The sequencer was an Illumina NovaSeq 6000. TCRalpha and TCRbeta cDNA libraries were constructed by 5'RACE with constant-segment primers, with sample barcodes and unique molecular identifiers being introduced. Trizol reagent was used to extract RNA from every sample. Libraries were amplified in two PCR steps, with a second sample barcode and Illumina TruSeq adapters added in the second step. The libraries were sequenced on an Illumina NovaSeq using 2 x 150 bp paired-end reads. The source study handled its data this way. The reads were demultiplexed and collapsed into UMI-guided consensus sequences using migec v1.2.7. Using mixcr v2.1.11, UMI consensuses were aligned to TRA and TRB V and J templates and then assembled into clonotypes. A clonotype was counted as expanded or contracted only if both edgeR and NoisET called the change significant, with noise models trained on biological replicates. edgeR calls used a false discovery rate-adjusted p below 0.01 and a log2 fold-change threshold of 1. As an exploratory analysis of dynamics, max-normalized trajectories of the 1000 most abundant clonotypes were examined with PCA combined with hierarchical clustering. The CD4 or CD8 phenotype of responding clones was assigned using the separately sequenced CD4+ and CD8+ repertoires. TCRdb reanalyzed the raw reads on its own, using fastp at Q25 for trimming and MiXCR for clone calling, and kept in-frame beta chains. Here each entry gathers all rows of one CDR3 protein and keeps the most common genes and DNA. These V and J calls derive from TCRdb rather than the authors' analysis. The sample table holds around 320,000 distinct CDR3 sequences, of which 28% were seen once. Of the sample, roughly 12% is held by the ten largest clones.

PBMCs were isolated by Ficoll-Paque density gradient centrifugation. V is cut by 4 bases and J by 5 bases, and the space between the germline ends is 8 bases. The CDR3 goes from the cysteine to the phenylalanine over 12 residues. Only CDR3 DNA is held: 36 bases, read in frame from base 1. Based on the germline V gene (reference sequence), the CDR1 and CDR2 sequences are SEHNR and FQNEAQ. The TCR comes from an adult woman who had mild COVID-19 (a few samples of this study predate the infection). The sample titles of this study are shuffled in the database, so cell type and time point are left out; the donor was told from shared clones. This chain is built from TRBV7-9 and TRBJ2-5, with the identity of the D gene unclear. Sequenced material: PBMCs or a T cell subset sorted from them (not recorded which). The CDR3 reads CASSSDVETQYF. The sequence in DNA is TGTGCCAGCAGCTCCGACGTGGAGACCCAGTACTTC.